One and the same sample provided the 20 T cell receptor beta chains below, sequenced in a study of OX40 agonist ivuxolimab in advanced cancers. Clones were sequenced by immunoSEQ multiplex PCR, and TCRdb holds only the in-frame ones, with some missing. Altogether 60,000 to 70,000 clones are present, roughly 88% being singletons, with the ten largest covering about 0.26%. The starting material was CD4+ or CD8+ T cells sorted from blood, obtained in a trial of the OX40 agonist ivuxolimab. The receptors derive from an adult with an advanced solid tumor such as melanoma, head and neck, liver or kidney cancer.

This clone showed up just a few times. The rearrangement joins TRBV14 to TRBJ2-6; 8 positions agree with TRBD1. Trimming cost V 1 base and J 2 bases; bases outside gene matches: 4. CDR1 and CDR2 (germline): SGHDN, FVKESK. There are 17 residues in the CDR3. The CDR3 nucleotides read TGTGCCAGCAGCCAAGGACAGGGGAGGACTGGGGCCAACGTCCTGACTTTC. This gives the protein CASSQGQGRTGANVLTF.

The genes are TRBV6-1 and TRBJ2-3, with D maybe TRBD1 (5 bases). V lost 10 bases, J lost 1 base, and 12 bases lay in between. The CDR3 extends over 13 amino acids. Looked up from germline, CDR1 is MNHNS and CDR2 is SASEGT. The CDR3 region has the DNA TGTGCCACTAGGGGCTATGGCACAGATACGCAGTATTTT. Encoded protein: CATRGYGTDTQYF.

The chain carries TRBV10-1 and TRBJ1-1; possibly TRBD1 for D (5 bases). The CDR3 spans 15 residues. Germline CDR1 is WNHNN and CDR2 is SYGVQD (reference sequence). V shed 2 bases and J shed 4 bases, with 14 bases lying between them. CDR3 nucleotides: TGCGCCAGCAGTGAGCTAAGGGGCCGGGGCACTGAAGCTTTCTTT. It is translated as CASSELRGRGTEAFF.

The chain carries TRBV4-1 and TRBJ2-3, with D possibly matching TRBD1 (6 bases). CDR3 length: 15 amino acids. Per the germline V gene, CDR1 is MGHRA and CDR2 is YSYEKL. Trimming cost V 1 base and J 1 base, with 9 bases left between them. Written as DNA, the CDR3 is TGCGCCAGCAGCCAAGGGCCAGGGGGCACAGATACGCAGTATTTT. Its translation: CASSQGPGGTDTQYF.

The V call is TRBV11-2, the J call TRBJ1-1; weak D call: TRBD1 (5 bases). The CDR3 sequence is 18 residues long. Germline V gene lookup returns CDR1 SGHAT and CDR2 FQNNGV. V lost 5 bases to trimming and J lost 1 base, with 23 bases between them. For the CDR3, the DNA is TGTGCCAGCAGCGACCGGGACGGACTCTTCAGAAAGAACACTGAAGCTTTCTTT. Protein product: CASSDRDGLFRKNTEAFF.

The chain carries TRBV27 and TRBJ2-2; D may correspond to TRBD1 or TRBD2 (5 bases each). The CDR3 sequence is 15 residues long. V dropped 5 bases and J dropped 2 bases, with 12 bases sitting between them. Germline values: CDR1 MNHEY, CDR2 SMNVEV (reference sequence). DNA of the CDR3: TGTGCCAGCAGTGCCGGGACGGGTAACACCGGGGAGCTGTTTTTT. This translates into CASSAGTGNTGELFF.

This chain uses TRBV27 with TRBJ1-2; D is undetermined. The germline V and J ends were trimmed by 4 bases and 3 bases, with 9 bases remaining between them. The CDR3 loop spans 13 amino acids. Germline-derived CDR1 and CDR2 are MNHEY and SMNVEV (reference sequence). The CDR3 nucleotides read TGTGCCAGCAGTTCTGGGGTGGACTATGGCTACACCTTC. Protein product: CASSSGVDYGYTF.

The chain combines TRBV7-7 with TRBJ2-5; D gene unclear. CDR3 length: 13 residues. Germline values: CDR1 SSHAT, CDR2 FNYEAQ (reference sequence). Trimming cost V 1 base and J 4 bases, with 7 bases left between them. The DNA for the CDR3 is TGTGCCAGCAGCTTAGGGGCAACAGAGACCCAGTACTTC. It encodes CASSLGATETQYF.

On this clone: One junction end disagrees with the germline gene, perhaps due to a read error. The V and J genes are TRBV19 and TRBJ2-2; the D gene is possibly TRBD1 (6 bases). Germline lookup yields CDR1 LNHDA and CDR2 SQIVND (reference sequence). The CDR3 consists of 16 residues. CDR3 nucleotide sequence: TGTGCCACCCGAGCCAGGGGAGAAGTGAACACCGGGGAGCTGGTTTTT. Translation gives CATRARGEVNTGELVF.

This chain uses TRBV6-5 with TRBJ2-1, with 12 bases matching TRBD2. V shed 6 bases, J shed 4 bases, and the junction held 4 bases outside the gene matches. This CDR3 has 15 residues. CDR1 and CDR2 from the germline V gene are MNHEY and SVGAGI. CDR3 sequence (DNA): TGTGCCAGCAGGACTAGCGGGAGTGGGTACAATGAGCAGTTCTTC. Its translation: CASRTSGSGYNEQFF.

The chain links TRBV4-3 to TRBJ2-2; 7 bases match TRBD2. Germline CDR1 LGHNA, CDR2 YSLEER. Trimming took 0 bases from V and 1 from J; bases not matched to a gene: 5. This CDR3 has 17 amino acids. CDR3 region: CASSQDREGLNTGELFF. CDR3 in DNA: TGCGCCAGCAGCCAAGATAGGGAGGGACTGAACACCGGGGAGCTGTTTTTT.

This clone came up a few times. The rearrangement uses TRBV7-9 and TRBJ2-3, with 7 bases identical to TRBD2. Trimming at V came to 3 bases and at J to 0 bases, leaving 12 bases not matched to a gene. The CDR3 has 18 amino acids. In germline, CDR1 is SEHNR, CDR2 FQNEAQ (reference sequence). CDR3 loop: CASSFILKRDLSTDTQYF. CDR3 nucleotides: TGTGCCAGCAGCTTTATATTAAAGCGGGACTTGAGCACAGATACGCAGTATTTT.

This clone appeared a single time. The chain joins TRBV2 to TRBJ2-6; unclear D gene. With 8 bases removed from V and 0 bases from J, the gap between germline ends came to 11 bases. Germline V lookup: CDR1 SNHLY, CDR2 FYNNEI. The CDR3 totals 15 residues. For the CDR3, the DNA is TGTGCCAGCGGAGTAGGATACTCTGGGGCCAACGTCCTGACTTTC. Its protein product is CASGVGYSGANVLTF.

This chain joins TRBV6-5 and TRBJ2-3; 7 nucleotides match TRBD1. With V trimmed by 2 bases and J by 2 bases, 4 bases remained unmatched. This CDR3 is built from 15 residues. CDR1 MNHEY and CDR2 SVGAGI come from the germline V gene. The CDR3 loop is CASSYRTGFTDTQYF. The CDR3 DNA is TGTGCCAGCAGTTACCGGACAGGCTTCACAGATACGCAGTATTTT.

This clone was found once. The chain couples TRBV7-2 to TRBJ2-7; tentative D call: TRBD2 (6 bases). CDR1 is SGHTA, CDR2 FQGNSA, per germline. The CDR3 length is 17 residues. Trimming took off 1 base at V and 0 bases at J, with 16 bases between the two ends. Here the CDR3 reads CASSLGKGLASSYEQYF. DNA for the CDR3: TGTGCCAGCAGCTTAGGCAAGGGGCTAGCGAGCTCCTACGAGCAGTACTTC.

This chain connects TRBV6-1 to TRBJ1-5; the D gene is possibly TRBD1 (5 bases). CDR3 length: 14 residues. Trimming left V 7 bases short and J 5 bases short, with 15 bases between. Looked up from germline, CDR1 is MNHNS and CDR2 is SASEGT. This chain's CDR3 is CASTRAGPDQPQHF. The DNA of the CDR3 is TGTGCCAGCACGCGGGCAGGGCCGGATCAGCCCCAGCATTTT.

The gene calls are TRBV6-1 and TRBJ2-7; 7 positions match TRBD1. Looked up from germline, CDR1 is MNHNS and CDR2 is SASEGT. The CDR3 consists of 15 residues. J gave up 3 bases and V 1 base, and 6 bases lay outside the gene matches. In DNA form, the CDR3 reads TGTGCCAGCAGTGAAGTACCGGGACAGAGCTACGAGCAGTACTTC. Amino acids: CASSEVPGQSYEQYF.

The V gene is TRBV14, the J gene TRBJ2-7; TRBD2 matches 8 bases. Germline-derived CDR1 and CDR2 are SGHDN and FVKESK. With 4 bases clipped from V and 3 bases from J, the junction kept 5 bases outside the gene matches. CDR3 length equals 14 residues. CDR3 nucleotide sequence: TGTGCCAGCAGCCCAGGACGGGGGGGCTACGAGCAGTACTTC. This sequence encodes CASSPGRGGYEQYF.

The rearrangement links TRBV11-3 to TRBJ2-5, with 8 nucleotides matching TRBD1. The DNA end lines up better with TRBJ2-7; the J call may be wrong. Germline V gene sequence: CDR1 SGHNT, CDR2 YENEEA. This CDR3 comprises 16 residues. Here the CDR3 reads CASSFGRDRRTYEQYF. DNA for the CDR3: TGTGCCAGCAGCTTCGGCCGGGACAGGCGGACCTACGAGCAGTACTTC.

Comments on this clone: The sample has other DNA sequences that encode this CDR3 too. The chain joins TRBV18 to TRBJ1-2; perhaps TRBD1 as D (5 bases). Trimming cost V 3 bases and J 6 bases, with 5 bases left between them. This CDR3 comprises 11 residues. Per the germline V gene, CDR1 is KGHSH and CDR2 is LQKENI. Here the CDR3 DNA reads TGTGCCAGCTCACCGGGGGATGGCTACACCTTC. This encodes CASSPGDGYTF. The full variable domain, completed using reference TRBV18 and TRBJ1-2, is NAGVMQNPRHLVRRRGQEARLRCSPMKGHSHVYWYRQLPEEGLKFMVYLQKENIIDESGMPKERFSAEFPKEGPSILRIQQVVRGDSAAYFCASSPGDGYTFGSGTRLTVV.